One and the same sample provided the 14 T cell receptor beta chains below, sequenced in a study of blood T cell repertoires in COVID-19. TCRdb's table, derived via immunoSEQ multiplex PCR, lists solely in-frame clones and lacks some. The sample has about 230,000 clones, 88% seen once; the top ten hold roughly 2.5%. The sequencing sample was made of peripheral blood. The receptors were gathered from a woman aged 60-75 years with acute or convalescent COVID-19.

The chain carries TRBV10-1 and TRBJ2-2; possible D gene TRBD2, 6 bases. The CDR3 is 14 amino acids. CDR1 WNHNN and CDR2 SYGVQD come from the germline V gene (reference sequence). V lost 4 bases and J 5 bases, leaving 11 bases between the germline ends. The CDR3 region has the DNA TGCGCCAGCAGTGTAGGAGGAGGGACCGGGGAGCTGTTTTTT. Translated: CASSVGGGTGELFF.

This sequence joins TRBV5-1 and TRBJ1-2; 8 bases agree with TRBD1. V gave up 0 bases and J gave up 8 bases; unmatched junction bases: 6. Germline values: CDR1 SGHRS, CDR2 YFSETQ. The CDR3 is made up of 14 amino acids. The CDR3 sequence is CASSLGQGQIGYTF. The CDR3 DNA sequence: TGCGCCAGCAGCTTGGGACAGGGGCAAATCGGCTACACCTTC.

J is TRBJ2-7 and V is TRBV28; TRBD1 agrees at 10 bases. Per germline, CDR1 MDHEN and CDR2 SYDVKM. V trimming: 7 bases; J trimming: 5 bases; junction bases outside the gene matches: 5. This CDR3 region has 13 residues. CDR3 loop: CASTDRGLNEQYF. The DNA of the CDR3 is TGTGCCAGCACAGACAGGGGGCTCAACGAGCAGTACTTC. Full variable domain (missing parts from reference TRBV28 and TRBJ2-7): DVKVTQSSRYLVKRTGEKVFLECVQDMDHENMFWYRQDPGLGLRLIYFSYDVKMKEKGDIPEGYSVSREKKERFSLILESASTNQTSMYLCASTDRGLNEQYFGPGTRLTVT.

The chain has TRBV4-1 and TRBJ2-5; TRBD2 agrees at 13 bases. CDR1 and CDR2 (germline): MGHRA, YSYEKL. Trimming cost V 0 bases and J 0 bases; bases outside gene matches: 7. The CDR3 runs 19 residues. This CDR3 reads CASSQEGTSGVGNQETQYF. DNA for the CDR3: TGCGCCAGCAGCCAAGAAGGGACTAGCGGGGTTGGGAACCAAGAGACCCAGTACTTC.

CDR3 region: CASSLGTGSVEQYF. Written as DNA, the CDR3 is TGTGCCAGCAGCTTGGGGACAGGTTCAGTCGAGCAGTACTTC. This chain uses TRBV3-1 (or the pseudogene TRBV3-2) with TRBJ2-7, with TRBD1 identical over 8 bases. Germline values: CDR1 LGHDT, CDR2 YNNKEL (reference sequence). V gave up 5 bases and J gave up 6 bases; unmatched junction bases: 9. This CDR3 has 14 residues.

The genes are TRBV6-5 and TRBJ2-7; D perhaps matches TRBD2 (5 bases). The CDR3 sequence is 12 residues long. Trimming took 2 bases from V and 4 from J, leaving 6 bases between them. CDR1 and CDR2 from the germline V gene are MNHEY and SVGAGI. CDR3 in DNA: TGTGCCAGCAGTTACCGCGGGTACGAGCAGTACTTC. It encodes CASSYRGYEQYF.

At least ten counts were recorded for this clone. V is TRBV6-2 or TRBV6-3 and J is TRBJ1-6; 7 nucleotides match TRBD1. The CDR3 is 15 residues long. CDR1 is MNHEY and CDR2 is SVGEGT in the germline V gene. Trimming cost V 0 bases and J 4 bases; bases outside gene matches: 0. CDR3 in amino acids: CASSYSTGYNSPLHF. The CDR3 DNA reads as TGTGCCAGCAGTTACTCGACAGGGTATAATTCACCCCTCCACTTT.

This clone has a handful of counts. Other DNA sequences in this specimen translate into the identical CDR3. The chain carries TRBV19 and TRBJ1-5; 9 nucleotides line up with TRBD1. Germline V gene data show CDR1 as LNHDA and CDR2 as SQIVND (reference sequence). V trimming: 3 bases; J trimming: 6 bases; junction bases outside the gene matches: 6. This CDR3 spans 15 amino acids. The CDR3 coding sequence is TGTGCCAGTAGTATCACAGGGGGCTGGGGTCAGCCCCAGCATTTT. It is translated as CASSITGGWGQPQHF.

This chain connects TRBV5-1 to TRBJ2-5, with 8 positions matching TRBD1. V gave up 5 bases and J gave up 4 bases; unmatched junction bases: 4. Germline values: CDR1 SGHRS, CDR2 YFSETQ. This CDR3 region has 13 residues. The CDR3 spells CASRLQGGETQYF. The CDR3 DNA is TGCGCCAGCAGGTTACAGGGGGGAGAGACCCAGTACTTC.

The chain combines TRBV9 with TRBJ1-1; 9 bases match TRBD1. In germline, CDR1 is SGDLS, CDR2 YYNGEE. The CDR3 is made up of 16 amino acids. V lost 0 bases and J lost 4; bases outside the gene matches: 7. The CDR3 spells CASSVVTGQGTTEAFF. As DNA, the CDR3 is TGTGCCAGCAGCGTAGTTACCGGACAGGGGACCACTGAAGCTTTCTTT.

The V gene is TRBV18, the J gene TRBJ2-1, with 12 bases matching TRBD2. V lost 5 bases and J lost 5; bases outside the gene matches: 13. Germline assignment: CDR1 KGHSH and CDR2 LQKENI. This CDR3 spans 18 amino acids. CDR3 region: CASSTTRTTSGSNNEQFF. CDR3 bases: TGTGCCAGCTCAACCACCCGAACGACTAGCGGGAGTAACAATGAGCAGTTCTTC.

The CDR3 DNA is TGTGCCAGTAGCAAACCCCGGGGGGTTTCCTACAATGAGCAGTTCTTC. It is translated as CASSKPRGVSYNEQFF. The chain has TRBV19 and TRBJ2-1; TRBD2 matches at 7 bases. Germline assignment: CDR1 LNHDA and CDR2 SQIVND (reference sequence). Trimming took 6 bases from V and 1 from J; bases not matched to a gene: 9. The CDR3 extends over 16 amino acids.

The J gene is TRBJ1-5, the V gene TRBV5-7, with 10 bases aligning to TRBD1. TRBV5-7 has ORF status, its function being uncertain. V trimming: 4 bases; J trimming: 2 bases; junction bases outside the gene matches: 12. CDR3 length: 18 amino acids. The CDR3 DNA is TGTGCCAGCAGCCCTGGACAGGGGGGCGCGGACGGCAATCAGCCCCAGCATTTT. Amino acid sequence: CASSPGQGGADGNQPQHF.

This chain links TRBV5-5 with TRBJ1-3; TRBD1 agrees at 12 bases. Germline V lookup: CDR1 SGHKS, CDR2 YYEKEE (reference sequence). The J segment lost 6 bases and the V segment lost 4 bases, leaving 8 bases of the junction unmatched. The CDR3 length is 16 residues. The CDR3 nucleotides are TGTGCCAGCAGCAACCGGGACAGGGGGCTTGAAAACACCATATATTTT. It is translated as CASSNRDRGLENTIYF.